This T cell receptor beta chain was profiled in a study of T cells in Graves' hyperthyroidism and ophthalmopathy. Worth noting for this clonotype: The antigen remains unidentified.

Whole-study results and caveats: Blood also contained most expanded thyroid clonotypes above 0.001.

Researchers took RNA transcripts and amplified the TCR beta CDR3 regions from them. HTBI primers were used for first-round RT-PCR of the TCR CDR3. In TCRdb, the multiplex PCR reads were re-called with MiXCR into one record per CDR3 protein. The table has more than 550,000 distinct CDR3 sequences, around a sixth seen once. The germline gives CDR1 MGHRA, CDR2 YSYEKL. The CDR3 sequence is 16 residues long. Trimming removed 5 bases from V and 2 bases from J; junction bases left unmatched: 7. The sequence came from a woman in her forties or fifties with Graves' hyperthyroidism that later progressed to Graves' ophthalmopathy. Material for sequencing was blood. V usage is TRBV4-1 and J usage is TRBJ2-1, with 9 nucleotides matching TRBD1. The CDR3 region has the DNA TGCGCCAGCAGCTCAGTAGGGGACAGGGCCTACAATGAGCAGTTCTTC. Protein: CASSSVGDRAYNEQFF.